This TCR beta chain was sequenced for a study of T cell repertoires in aging, cancer and after chemotherapy. The template was genomic DNA from peripheral blood, not RNA. The CDR3 runs to 15 residues. The V end was cut by 2 bases, the J end by 2 bases, with 11 bases between. Per germline, CDR1 MNHEY and CDR2 SMNVEV (reference sequence). A remark on this clonotype: The target antigen is unknown.

Study results and limitations: Median generation probability rose over the chemotherapy interval in each cancer cohort, suggesting rebound thymic output.

Rearranged V-D-J TRB sequences were amplified with a mixed TRB-A/B primer pool. TCRdb itself ran the multiplex PCR reads through MiXCR, one entry per CDR3 protein. This table has approximately 400 distinct CDR3 sequences, approximately 40% appearing once. The receptor comes from a human donor with a blood cancer. This chain joins TRBV27 and TRBJ2-3; D call uncertain. The sequencing sample was made of blood. Here the CDR3 DNA reads TGTGCCAGCAGTTTAAGCTGGCAGGTCACAGATACGCAGTATTTT. Amino acids: CASSLSWQVTDTQYF.